The 27 T cell receptor beta chains reported below all come from one sample, sequenced in a study of shared clonotypes between healthy human individuals. Repertoires were generated with immunoSEQ multiplex PCR, while TCRdb's copy carries only in-frame clones and drops some. Found here are approximately 1.9 million clones, roughly 95% of them singletons; the top ten hold approximately 1.7%. The naive CD8 fraction comprised CD45RO-negative cells positively selected for CCR7 and excluded terminally differentiated effector memory CD45RA+ cells. Sequenced material: naive CD8+ T cells from PBMCs. These receptor sequences come from a man younger than 35 in good health. Some clones in this sample may be carry-over from other donors' samples.

This chain uses TRBV28 with TRBJ2-4; 11 nucleotides match TRBD2. Trimming cost V 5 bases and J 1 base; bases outside gene matches: 7. The CDR3 spans 17 residues. The germline V gene has CDR1 MDHEN and CDR2 SYDVKM. The CDR3 protein is CASSTRTSGRAKNIQYF. As DNA, the CDR3 is TGTGCCAGCAGTACGAGGACTAGCGGGCGGGCCAAAAACATTCAGTACTTC.

J is TRBJ1-1 and V is TRBV11-2; tentative D call: TRBD1 (6 bases). CDR3 length: 17 amino acids. Per the germline V gene, CDR1 is SGHAT and CDR2 is FQNNGV. V lost 1 base, J lost 5 bases, and 20 bases lay in between. The CDR3 loop reads CASSLGHREEAGTEAFF. The CDR3 DNA sequence: TGTGCCAGCAGCTTAGGCCACAGGGAGGAGGCTGGTACTGAAGCTTTCTTT.

This chain uses TRBV27 with TRBJ2-4, with D hard to call. V was trimmed by 2 bases and J by 2 bases, leaving 13 bases between them. Germline loops: CDR1 MNHEY, CDR2 SMNVEV (reference sequence). The CDR3 contains 16 residues. DNA for the CDR3: TGTGCCAGCAGTTTAGCCCCAAGTGGGTCCAAAAACATTCAGTACTTC. Protein product: CASSLAPSGSKNIQYF.

This clone appeared once. This chain joins TRBV5-1 and TRBJ2-3; 8 positions agree with TRBD1. Germline V gene lookup returns CDR1 SGHRS and CDR2 YFSETQ. V lost 4 bases, J lost 3 bases, and 10 bases stayed unmatched. This CDR3 is built from 16 residues. CDR3 sequence reads: CASSQDRDSATDTQYF. The CDR3 DNA reads TGCGCCAGCAGCCAGGACAGGGATTCGGCGACAGATACGCAGTATTTT.

This clone was picked up one time. This sequence joins TRBV30 and TRBJ1-3, with no clear D. The CDR3 extends over 14 amino acids. Germline V gene sequence: CDR1 GTSNPN, CDR2 SVGIG (reference sequence). V shed 1 base and J shed 0 bases, with 7 bases lying between them. Written as DNA, the CDR3 is TGTGCCTGGAGTGACATTCGCTCTGGAAACACCATATATTTT. This codes for CAWSDIRSGNTIYF.

This sequence joins TRBV9 and TRBJ2-2; possibly TRBD2 for D (5 bases). Trimming cost V 2 bases and J 0 bases, with 23 bases left between them. The germline gives CDR1 SGDLS, CDR2 YYNGEE. This CDR3 comprises 20 residues. CDR3 residues: CASSVPLGVDLASNTGELFF. In DNA form, the CDR3 reads TGTGCCAGCAGCGTCCCCCTCGGGGTGGATCTTGCATCGAACACCGGGGAGCTGTTTTTT.

The V gene is TRBV27, the J gene TRBJ2-7, with D possibly matching TRBD1 (6 bases). Per the germline V gene, CDR1 is MNHEY and CDR2 is SMNVEV (reference sequence). CDR3 length: 18 residues. V was shortened by 8 bases and J by 2 bases, with 28 bases between the two germline ends. The CDR3 reads CASHYRAGRRGGTYEQYF. CDR3 coding DNA: TGTGCCAGCCACTATCGGGCCGGCCGACGAGGGGGAACCTACGAGCAGTACTTC.

V usage is TRBV6-1 and J usage is TRBJ2-7; 11 bases map to TRBD1. Germline trimming cut 5 bases from V and 2 bases from J; bases unmatched to any gene: 5. The CDR3 runs 15 residues. Germline V lookup: CDR1 MNHNS, CDR2 SASEGT. Here the CDR3 DNA reads TGTGCCAGCAGTTCCCCGGGACAGGGGGCCTACGAGCAGTACTTC. Translated, it gives CASSSPGQGAYEQYF.

The CDR3 sequence: CASSEGRTELYEQYF. The CDR3 DNA sequence: TGTGCCAGCAGTGAAGGCCGAACGGAGCTATACGAGCAGTACTTC. The chain joins TRBV2 to TRBJ2-7; D uncertain. CDR1 is SNHLY, CDR2 FYNNEI, per germline. The CDR3 is 15 residues long. V was trimmed by 1 base and J by 4 bases, leaving 14 bases between them.

This chain joins TRBV19 and TRBJ2-7, with 9 bases matching TRBD2. The CDR3 has 13 residues. Germline lookup yields CDR1 LNHDA and CDR2 SQIVND (reference sequence). V gave up 3 bases and J gave up 7 bases; unmatched junction bases: 4. The CDR3 nucleotides are TGTGCCAGTAGTATGTCTAGCGGGAAAGAGCAGTACTTC. Its translation: CASSMSSGKEQYF.

V gene TRBV6-1 combines with J gene TRBJ2-1, with 8 positions matching TRBD2. CDR3 length: 11 amino acids. The ends lost 1 base at V and 15 bases at J; junction bases unmatched: 2. Germline CDR1 is MNHNS and CDR2 is SASEGT. This chain's CDR3 is CASSEVGLGFF. CDR3 DNA sequence: TGTGCCAGCAGTGAAGTGGGACTAGGGTTCTTC.

The CDR3 loop is CAWNFGGNTEAFF. In nucleotides, the CDR3 is TGTGCCTGGAATTTCGGAGGGAACACTGAAGCTTTCTTT. The chain is built from TRBV30 and TRBJ1-1; D is unclear. CDR3 length equals 13 residues. Per germline, CDR1 GTSNPN and CDR2 SVGIG (reference sequence). Trimming left V 4 bases short and J 1 base short, with 10 bases between.

Only one count was recorded for this clone. This chain uses TRBV5-1 with TRBJ2-7; 11 bases align to TRBD1. The CDR3 runs to 15 residues. Trimming cost V 4 bases and J 3 bases; bases outside gene matches: 6. CDR1 and CDR2 (germline): SGHRS, YFSETQ. CDR3 residues: CASSPGTGGDYEQYF. In nucleotides, the CDR3 is TGCGCCAGCAGCCCCGGGACAGGGGGGGACTACGAGCAGTACTTC.

This chain connects TRBV6-5 to TRBJ1-3; D is undetermined. This CDR3 spans 13 amino acids. In germline, CDR1 is MNHEY, CDR2 SVGAGI. V lost 2 bases and J 0 bases, leaving 2 bases between the germline ends. CDR3 residues: CASSYLSGNTIYF. The CDR3 DNA reads as TGTGCCAGCAGTTACCTCTCTGGAAACACCATATATTTT.

A remark on this clone: The sample carries other DNA sequences with the same CDR3. V and J are TRBV28 and TRBJ2-3, with 7 bases matching TRBD1. The germline CDR1 and CDR2 sequences are MDHEN and SYDVKM. The V gene end was trimmed by 3 bases and the J gene end by 2 bases; junction bases not matched to a gene: 5. This CDR3 has 15 amino acids. CDR3 sequence reads: CASSLGTANTDTQYF. The CDR3 nucleotides read TGTGCCAGCAGTTTGGGGACAGCAAACACAGATACGCAGTATTTT.

The CDR3, as DNA: TGCGCCAGCAGCTTGACCCCGGGACTAGCGGGAGGGAATGAGCAGTTCTTC. This codes for CASSLTPGLAGGNEQFF. This rearrangement joins TRBV5-1 to TRBJ2-1; the match to TRBD2 covers 16 bases. V shed 1 base and J 7 bases; nucleotides not matched to a gene: 5. Germline CDR1 and CDR2: SGHRS and YFSETQ. The CDR3 runs 17 residues.

The genes are TRBV15 and TRBJ2-3; D is perhaps TRBD2 (5 bases). Germline V gives CDR1 LNHNV, CDR2 YYDKDF (reference sequence). V was trimmed by 3 bases and J by 2 bases, leaving 12 bases between them. The CDR3 contains 15 residues. The CDR3 coding sequence is TGTGCCACCAGCAGGAGTAAGCGGTCCACAGATACGCAGTATTTT. It yields the protein CATSRSKRSTDTQYF.

This chain joins TRBV7-8 and TRBJ2-1, with 15 bases lining up with TRBD2. The CDR3 is 19 residues long. The germline V gene has CDR1 SGHVS and CDR2 FQNEAQ. V lost 5 bases and J lost 3; bases outside the gene matches: 11. CDR3 sequence (DNA): TGTGCCAGCAGCGCTGGACTAGCGGGAGGGTCGGAAGACTACAATGAGCAGTTCTTC. It specifies CASSAGLAGGSEDYNEQFF.

This clone was detected only once. The chain uses TRBV30 and TRBJ2-2; D could derive from TRBD1 or TRBD2 (5 bases each). V lost 8 bases, J lost 4 bases, and 17 bases lay in between. The germline CDR1 and CDR2 sequences are GTSNPN and SVGIG (reference sequence). The CDR3 length is 14 residues. The CDR3 region is CARSGPGTTGELFF. The CDR3, as DNA: TGTGCCCGTTCCGGGCCCGGGACCACCGGGGAGCTGTTTTTT.

DNA for the CDR3: TGTGCCAGCAGGGAAGTTGAGCGTTATACGCAGTATTTT. Amino acid sequence: CASREVERYTQYF. The chain links TRBV9 to TRBJ2-3; D remains ambiguous. Trimming removed 5 bases at V and 7 bases at J, with 14 bases between. Per the germline V gene, CDR1 is SGDLS and CDR2 is YYNGEE. The CDR3 runs 13 residues.

The chain couples TRBV14 to TRBJ2-3; 8 bases are a match to TRBD1. From germline, CDR1 is SGHDN and CDR2 FVKESK. V shed 1 base and J 10 bases; nucleotides not matched to a gene: 4. CDR3 length: 13 residues. Here the CDR3 DNA reads TGTGCCAGCAGCCAAGTATCGACAGGGGCGCAGTATTTT. Its protein product is CASSQVSTGAQYF.

The chain links TRBV6-4 to TRBJ2-1; 9 bases are shared with TRBD2. The CDR3 contains 15 residues. The junction had 4 bases not matched to a gene; V was cut back by 4 bases and J by 3 bases. Germline CDR1 reads MRHNA; CDR2 reads SNTAGT. CDR3 loop: CASSAAGGYYNEQFF. In DNA, the CDR3 is TGTGCCAGCAGTGCTGCGGGAGGGTACTACAATGAGCAGTTCTTC.

The rearrangement uses TRBV1 and TRBJ1-3; TRBD1 is taken as the D call from the table, unchecked against the DNA. TRBV1 is an annotated pseudogene. This CDR3 is built from 18 residues. CDR3 DNA sequence: TGCACCAGCAGCCAAGATAGTAGGGGTTCTAAGTGTGGAAACACCATATATTTT. Protein sequence: CTSSQDSRGSKCGNTIYF.

This clone was seen once. V usage is TRBV7-7 and J usage is TRBJ2-1, with 10 nucleotides matching TRBD2. V shed 3 bases and J 2 bases; nucleotides not matched to a gene: 4. CDR1 is SSHAT and CDR2 is FNYEAQ in the germline V gene (reference sequence). This CDR3 has 16 amino acids. The CDR3 loop is CASSFSGRAPYNEQFF. CDR3 nucleotides: TGTGCCAGCAGCTTCAGCGGGAGGGCACCCTACAATGAGCAGTTCTTC.

The chain employs TRBV4-3 and TRBJ2-3; 7 nucleotides match TRBD1. The CDR3 has 15 residues. Germline loops: CDR1 LGHNA, CDR2 YSLEER. Trimming took 3 bases from V and 11 from J; bases not matched to a gene: 14. CDR3 DNA: TGCGCCAGCAGCCACGTACAGGGGCCCCTCGGCCTGCAGTATTTT. This encodes CASSHVQGPLGLQYF.

This sequence joins TRBV29-1 and TRBJ1-2; D not certain. The CDR3 loop spans 13 amino acids. In germline, CDR1 is SQVTM, CDR2 ANQGSEA. Trimming cost V 4 bases and J 4 bases, with 13 bases left between them. The CDR3 sequence is CSVVVDSVYGYTF. The CDR3 nucleotides read TGCAGCGTTGTCGTAGACTCGGTCTATGGCTACACCTTC.

V and J are TRBV29-1 and TRBJ2-1; D remains ambiguous. The germline CDR1 and CDR2 sequences are SQVTM and ANQGSEA. The CDR3 consists of 12 residues. V shed 1 base and J shed 8 bases, with 9 bases lying between them. The CDR3 region is CSVEVIGYEQFF. CDR3 nucleotides: TGCAGCGTTGAAGTGATCGGGTATGAGCAGTTCTTC.